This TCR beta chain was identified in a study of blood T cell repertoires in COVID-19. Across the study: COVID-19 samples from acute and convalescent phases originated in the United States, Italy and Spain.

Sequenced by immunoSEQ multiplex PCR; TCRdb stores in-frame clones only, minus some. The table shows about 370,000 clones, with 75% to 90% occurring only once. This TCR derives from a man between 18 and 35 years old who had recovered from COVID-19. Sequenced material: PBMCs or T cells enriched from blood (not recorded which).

The CDR3 protein is CASSLLDGGTDTQYF. The CDR3 DNA sequence: TGTGCCAGCAGTTTACTCGACGGGGGCACAGATACGCAGTATTTT. This chain uses TRBV27 with TRBJ2-3; weak D call: TRBD2 (5 bases). This CDR3 is 15 amino acids long. Looked up from germline, CDR1 is MNHEY and CDR2 is SMNVEV (reference sequence). Trimming stripped 2 bases from V and 1 base from J, with 10 bases between.